The present entry profiles one TCR beta chain with its context. TCRdb reprocessed the RT-PCR reads via MiXCR and lists one record per CDR3 protein. The sample lists around 700,000 distinct CDR3 sequences; around 14% were seen once. Trimming shortened V by 2 bases and J by 8 bases, and 16 bases separated the two germline ends. The CDR3 is 15 residues long. The V and J genes are TRBV12-3 or TRBV12-4 and TRBJ1-5; D unclear. This sequence originates from a female donor in good health, serving as a healthy control. Sequenced material: memory CD4+ T cells from blood. The CDR3 region is CASSLSYPLGEPQHF. CDR3 DNA sequence: TGTGCCAGCAGTTTATCTTACCCCCTGGGTGAGCCCCAGCATTTT.